The clone carrying this TCR beta chain has only a few counts. This sample was included in a study of T-cell reconstitution after alpha-beta-depleted transplantation in children. Preparing the TCRbeta library involved the use of unique molecular identifiers. TCRdb itself ran the PCR reads through MiXCR, one entry per CDR3 protein. This sample has about 610,000 distinct CDR3 sequences, with more than 9% found just once. The origin of this receptor is a human donor who donated a stem cell graft to a child with acute myeloid leukemia. Specimen: PBMCs from the stem cell graft donor, collected from the stem cell graft.

The CDR3 is CASTTMGGRNTGELFF. Here the CDR3 DNA reads TGTGCCAGCACTACAATGGGCGGGAGGAACACCGGGGAGCTGTTTTTT. This sequence joins TRBV2 and TRBJ2-2; 7 positions agree with TRBD2. The CDR3 extends over 16 amino acids. Germline CDR1 and CDR2: SNHLY and FYNNEI. Trimming took 7 bases from V and 1 from J; bases not matched to a gene: 9.